This T cell receptor beta chain was retrieved from a study of T cell responses to AZD1222 COVID-19 vaccine. The method was immunoSEQ multiplex PCR; TCRdb's version includes in-frame clones alone and lacks a portion of them. The data contain about 120,000 clones, roughly 87% of them seen just once; the ten biggest clones take up approximately 7.5%. Study results and caveats: Reportedly, close to half of spike-specific TCRs are directed against unmutated variant regions.

In the case of this clone: What it binds is not known.

This CDR3 spans 13 amino acids. Germline V gene sequence: CDR1 SGHTA, CDR2 FQGNSA. Trimming removed 1 base from V and 7 bases from J, with 10 bases in between. This specimen was peripheral blood, taken on day 0 of AZD1222 vaccination. The chain combines TRBV7-2 with TRBJ1-1; unclear D gene. The TCR originated in an adult in good health. CDR3 amino acids: CASSLVIGGEAFF. DNA for the CDR3: TGTGCCAGCAGCTTAGTGATCGGTGGTGAAGCTTTCTTT.